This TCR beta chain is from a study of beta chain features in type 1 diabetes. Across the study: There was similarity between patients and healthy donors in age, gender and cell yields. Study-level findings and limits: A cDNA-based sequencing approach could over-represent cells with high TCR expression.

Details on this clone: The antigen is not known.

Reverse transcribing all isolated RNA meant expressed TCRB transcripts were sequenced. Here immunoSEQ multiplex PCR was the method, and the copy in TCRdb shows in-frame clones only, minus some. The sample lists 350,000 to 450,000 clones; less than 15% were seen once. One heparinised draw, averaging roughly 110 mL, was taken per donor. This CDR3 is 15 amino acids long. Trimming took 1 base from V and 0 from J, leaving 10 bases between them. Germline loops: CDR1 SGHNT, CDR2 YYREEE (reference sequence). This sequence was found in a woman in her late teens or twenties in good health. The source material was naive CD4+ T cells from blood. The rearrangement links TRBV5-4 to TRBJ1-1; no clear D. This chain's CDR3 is CASSLTAAMNTEAFF. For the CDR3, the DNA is TGTGCCAGCAGCTTGACGGCGGCCATGAACACTGAAGCTTTCTTT.